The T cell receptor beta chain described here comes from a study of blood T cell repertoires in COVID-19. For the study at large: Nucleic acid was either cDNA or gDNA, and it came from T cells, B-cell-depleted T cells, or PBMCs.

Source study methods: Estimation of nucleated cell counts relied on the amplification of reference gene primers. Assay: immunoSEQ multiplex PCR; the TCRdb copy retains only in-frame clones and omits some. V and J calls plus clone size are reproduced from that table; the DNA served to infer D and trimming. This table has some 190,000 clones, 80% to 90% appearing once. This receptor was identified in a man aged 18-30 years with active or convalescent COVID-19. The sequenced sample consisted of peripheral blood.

The CDR3 spells CSVSFGTGIREQYF. In nucleotides, the CDR3 is TGCAGCGTCTCTTTCGGGACTGGTATACGAGAGCAGTACTTC. The chain links TRBV29-1 to TRBJ2-7, with TRBD2 as a possible D gene (6 bases). CDR1 SQVTM and CDR2 ANQGSEA come from the germline V gene. V was pared by 6 bases and J by 7 bases, with 22 bases between. CDR3 size: 14 residues.